Each of the 10 T cell receptor beta chains below was sequenced from the same sample in a study of radiation and T cells in renal cell carcinoma. Time point: baseline pretreatment blood. Treatment defined: 15 Gy SBRT to primary tumor, nephrectomy 4 weeks later. Only in-frame clones appear in the TCRdb table, and some are missing; sequencing was by immunoSEQ multiplex PCR. Of 150,000 or so clones in the sample, 88% were seen once. This sample comprised blood, obtained from a patient whose treatment included radiotherapy and nephrectomy. Source of these receptors: a woman aged 70-85 years with renal cell carcinoma.

The genes are TRBV9 and TRBJ2-5; D unclear. This CDR3 is 14 amino acids long. V dropped 3 bases and J dropped 4 bases, with 13 bases sitting between them. The germline gives CDR1 SGDLS, CDR2 YYNGEE. The CDR3 DNA sequence: TGTGCCAGCAGCGGGTGGGCGCCGGCAGAGACCCAGTACTTC. It yields the protein CASSGWAPAETQYF.

This chain links TRBV7-2 with TRBJ1-2; D is unclear. Per germline, CDR1 SGHTA and CDR2 FQGNSA. This CDR3 spans 13 amino acids. V was cut by 5 bases and J by 7 bases, with 14 bases left in between. DNA for the CDR3: TGTGCCAGCAGCCTTGCCAGCAGCTCTGGCTACACCTTC. This gives the protein CASSLASSSGYTF.

This CDR3 is CASSSGQGNEAFF. For the CDR3, the DNA is TGCGCCAGCAGCTCGGGACAGGGGAATGAAGCTTTCTTT. The V and J genes are TRBV5-1 and TRBJ1-1, with 10 bases identical to TRBD1. The germline CDR1 and CDR2 sequences are SGHRS and YFSETQ. The CDR3 runs 13 residues. Unmatched junction bases numbered 3, after V lost 3 bases and J lost 7 bases.

The chain employs TRBV9 and TRBJ1-2; maybe TRBD1 (5 bases). Germline CDR1 reads SGDLS; CDR2 reads YYNGEE. CDR3 length equals 14 residues. V was cut by 0 bases and J by 6 bases, with 12 bases left in between. The CDR3 nucleotides read TGTGCCAGCAGCGTAGCAGCGCAGGGTGATGGCTACACCTTC. It is translated as CASSVAAQGDGYTF.

The chain combines TRBV5-6 with TRBJ1-1, with D maybe TRBD1 (6 bases). CDR1 is SGHDT and CDR2 is YYEEEE in the germline V gene. The CDR3 contains 12 residues. V was cut by 4 bases and J by 10 bases, with 14 bases left in between. Here the CDR3 reads CASSPLGGRAFF. In DNA, the CDR3 is TGTGCCAGCAGCCCCTTGGGGGGGCGAGCTTTCTTT.

This chain joins TRBV30 and TRBJ1-2; 12 bases map to TRBD1. This CDR3 spans 16 amino acids. Per germline, CDR1 GTSNPN and CDR2 SVGIG (reference sequence). V shed 5 bases and J 7 bases; nucleotides not matched to a gene: 14. Here the CDR3 reads CAWETNRDRGLRGYTF. Here the CDR3 DNA reads TGTGCCTGGGAGACCAACCGGGACAGGGGGCTCCGTGGCTACACCTTC.

The rearrangement links TRBV28 to TRBJ1-2; maybe TRBD1 (5 bases). The CDR3 runs 12 residues. V gave up 6 bases and J gave up 4 bases, with 9 bases separating them. The germline CDR1 and CDR2 sequences are MDHEN and SYDVKM. CDR3 DNA sequence: TGTGCCAGCAGAGACAGTTTCTATGGCTACACCTTC. It translates to CASRDSFYGYTF.

This clone was picked up one time. The V gene is TRBV28, the J gene TRBJ2-3; no clear D. Germline CDR1 and CDR2: MDHEN and SYDVKM. This CDR3 region has 13 residues. V lost 5 bases and J 2 bases, leaving 8 bases between the germline ends. In DNA, the CDR3 is TGTGCCAGCAGTAAAACGGTCACAGATACGCAGTATTTT. This encodes CASSKTVTDTQYF.

The rearrangement links TRBV27 to TRBJ2-6, with D perhaps given as TRBD1 or TRBD2 (5 bases each). The V gene's germline CDR1 is MNHEY and CDR2 SMNVEV (reference sequence). The CDR3 is 15 residues long. The V end lost 2 bases, the J end lost 0 bases, and 5 bases lay between the germline ends. CDR3 DNA sequence: TGTGCCAGCAGTTTAGGGGGCTCTGGGGCCAACGTCCTGACTTTC. It specifies CASSLGGSGANVLTF.

The count of this clone is one. V gene TRBV18 combines with J gene TRBJ2-2, with a possible D match to TRBD2 (5 bases). Trimming removed 2 bases at V and 1 base at J, with 11 bases between. CDR1 KGHSH and CDR2 LQKENI come from the germline V gene. This CDR3 has 16 residues. The CDR3 protein is CASSPNIRGNTGELFF. CDR3 nucleotides: TGTGCCAGCTCACCAAATATTCGGGGGAACACCGGGGAGCTGTTTTTT.